The present entry profiles one T cell receptor beta chain with its context. Its antigen is unknown. The data belong to a study of cytotoxic CD8 clonotypes in ibrutinib-treated CLL. Study details: Around 25 partial and 2 complete responses; at median 68 months, approximately 14 remitted, around twelve progressed. General study results and limits: Public clonotypes showed up rarely, and on treatment they shrank or held steady. Clonality increased at ibrutinib response and stayed stable in sustained remission. At progression, however, it fell back toward baseline.

The method was immunoSEQ multiplex PCR; TCRdb's version includes in-frame clones alone and lacks a portion of them. There are 11,000 or so clones in the sample; 70% to 80% occur only once, and more than 15% lies in the top ten. The CDR3 covers 14 residues. Germline values: CDR1 SEHNR, CDR2 FQNEAQ (reference sequence). The ends lost 1 base at V and 6 bases at J; junction bases unmatched: 5. This specimen consisted of PBMCs, obtained at disease progression, from a patient treated with ibrutinib. The rearrangement uses TRBV7-9 and TRBJ1-1; 7 bases align to TRBD1. This sequence was found in a human donor with chronic lymphocytic leukemia. The CDR3: CASSLEGAHSEAFF. The CDR3 region has the DNA TGTGCCAGCAGCTTAGAGGGGGCGCATTCTGAAGCTTTCTTT.